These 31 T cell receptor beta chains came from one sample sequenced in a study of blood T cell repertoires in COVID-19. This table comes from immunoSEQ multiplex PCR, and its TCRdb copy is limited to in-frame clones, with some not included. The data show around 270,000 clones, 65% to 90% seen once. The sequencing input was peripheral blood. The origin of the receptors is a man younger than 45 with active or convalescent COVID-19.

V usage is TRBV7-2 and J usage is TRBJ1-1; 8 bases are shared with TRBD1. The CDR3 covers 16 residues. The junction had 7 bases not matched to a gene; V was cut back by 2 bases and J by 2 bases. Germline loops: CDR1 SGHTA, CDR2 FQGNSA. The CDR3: CASSLNTGQVNTEAFF. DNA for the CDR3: TGTGCCAGCAGCTTAAATACGGGACAGGTAAACACTGAAGCTTTCTTT.

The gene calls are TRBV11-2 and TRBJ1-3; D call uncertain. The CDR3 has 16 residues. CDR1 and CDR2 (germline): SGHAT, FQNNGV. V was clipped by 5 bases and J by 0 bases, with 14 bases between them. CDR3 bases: TGTGCCAGCAGCGAGACCGTGGGGAGCTCTGGAAACACCATATATTTT. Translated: CASSETVGSSGNTIYF.

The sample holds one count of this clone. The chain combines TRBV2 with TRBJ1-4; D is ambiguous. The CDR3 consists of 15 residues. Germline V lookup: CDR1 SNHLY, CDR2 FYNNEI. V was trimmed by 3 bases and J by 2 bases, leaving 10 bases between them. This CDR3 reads CASSDVGATNEKLFF. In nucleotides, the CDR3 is TGTGCCAGCAGTGATGTGGGAGCTACTAATGAAAAACTGTTTTTT.

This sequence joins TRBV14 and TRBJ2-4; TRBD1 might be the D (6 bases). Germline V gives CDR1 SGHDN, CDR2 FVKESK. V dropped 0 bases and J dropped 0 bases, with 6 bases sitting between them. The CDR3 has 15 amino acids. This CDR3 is CASSQEQGAKNIQYF. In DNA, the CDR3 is TGTGCCAGCAGCCAAGAACAGGGAGCCAAAAACATTCAGTACTTC.

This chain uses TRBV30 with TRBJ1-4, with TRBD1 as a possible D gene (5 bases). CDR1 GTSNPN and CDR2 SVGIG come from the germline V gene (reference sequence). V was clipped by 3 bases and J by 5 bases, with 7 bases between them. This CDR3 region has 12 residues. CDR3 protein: CAWRPGNEKLFF. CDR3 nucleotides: TGTGCCTGGAGACCAGGGAATGAAAAACTGTTTTTT.

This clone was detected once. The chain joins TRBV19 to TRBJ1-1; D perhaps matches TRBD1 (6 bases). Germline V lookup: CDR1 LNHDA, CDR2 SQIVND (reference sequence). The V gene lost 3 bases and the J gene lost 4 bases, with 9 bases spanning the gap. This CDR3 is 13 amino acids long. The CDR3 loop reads CASSMGDITEAFF. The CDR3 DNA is TGTGCCAGTAGTATGGGGGACATCACTGAAGCTTTCTTT.

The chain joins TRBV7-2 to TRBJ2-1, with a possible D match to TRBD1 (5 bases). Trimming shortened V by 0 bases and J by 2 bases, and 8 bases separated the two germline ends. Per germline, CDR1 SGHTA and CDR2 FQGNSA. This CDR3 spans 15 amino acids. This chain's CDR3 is CASSLALGAYNEQFF. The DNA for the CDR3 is TGTGCCAGCAGCTTAGCGCTAGGGGCCTACAATGAGCAGTTCTTC.

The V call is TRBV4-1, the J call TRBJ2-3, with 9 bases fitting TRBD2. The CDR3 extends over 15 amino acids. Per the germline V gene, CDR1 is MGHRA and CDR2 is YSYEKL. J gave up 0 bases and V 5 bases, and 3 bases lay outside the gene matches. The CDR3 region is CASSASGESTDTQYF. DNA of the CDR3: TGCGCCAGCAGCGCTAGCGGGGAAAGCACAGATACGCAGTATTTT.

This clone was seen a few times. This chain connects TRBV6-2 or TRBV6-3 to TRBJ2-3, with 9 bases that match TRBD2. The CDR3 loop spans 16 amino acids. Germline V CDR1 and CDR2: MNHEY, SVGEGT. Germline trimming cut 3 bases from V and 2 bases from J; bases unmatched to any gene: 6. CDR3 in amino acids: CASSYFPSGDTDTQYF. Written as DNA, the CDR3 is TGTGCCAGCAGTTATTTTCCTAGCGGGGACACAGATACGCAGTATTTT.

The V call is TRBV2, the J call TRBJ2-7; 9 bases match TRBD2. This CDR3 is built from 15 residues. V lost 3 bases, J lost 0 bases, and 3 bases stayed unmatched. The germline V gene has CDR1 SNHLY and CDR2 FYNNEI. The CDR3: CASSDIAGDSYEQYF. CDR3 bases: TGTGCCAGCAGTGATATAGCGGGGGACTCCTACGAGCAGTACTTC.

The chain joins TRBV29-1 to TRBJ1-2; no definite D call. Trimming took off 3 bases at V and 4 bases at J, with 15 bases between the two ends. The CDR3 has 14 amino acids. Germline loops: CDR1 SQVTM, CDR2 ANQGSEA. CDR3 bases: TGCAGCGTTGAGACCCCGGCAGGAGGCTATGGCTACACCTTC. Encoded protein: CSVETPAGGYGYTF.

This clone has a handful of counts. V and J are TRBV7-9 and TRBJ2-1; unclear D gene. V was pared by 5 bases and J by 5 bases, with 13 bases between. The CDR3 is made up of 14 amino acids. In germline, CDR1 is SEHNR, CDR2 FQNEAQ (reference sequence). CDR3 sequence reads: CASSTTTFNNEQFF. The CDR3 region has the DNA TGTGCCAGCAGCACTACAACATTTAACAATGAGCAGTTCTTC.

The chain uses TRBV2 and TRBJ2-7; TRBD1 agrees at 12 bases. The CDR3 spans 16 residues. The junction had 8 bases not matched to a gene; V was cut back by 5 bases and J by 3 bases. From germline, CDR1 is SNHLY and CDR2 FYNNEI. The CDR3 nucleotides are TGTGCCAGCAGTCAAACCGGGACAGGGGGCCGCTACGAGCAGTACTTC. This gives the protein CASSQTGTGGRYEQYF.

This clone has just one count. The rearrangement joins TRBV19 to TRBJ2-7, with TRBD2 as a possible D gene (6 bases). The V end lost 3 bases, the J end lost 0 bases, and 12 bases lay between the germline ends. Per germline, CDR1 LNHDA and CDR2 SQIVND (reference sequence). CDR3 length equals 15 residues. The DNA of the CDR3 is TGTGCCAGTAGTATTTCCTCCGGGAGCTCCTACGAGCAGTACTTC. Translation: CASSISSGSSYEQYF.

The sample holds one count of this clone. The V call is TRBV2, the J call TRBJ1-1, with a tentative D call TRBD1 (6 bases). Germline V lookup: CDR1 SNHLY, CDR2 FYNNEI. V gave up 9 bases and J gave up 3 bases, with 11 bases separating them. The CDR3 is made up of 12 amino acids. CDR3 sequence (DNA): TGTGCCAGTAACAGGGCGGACACTGAAGCTTTCTTT. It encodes CASNRADTEAFF.

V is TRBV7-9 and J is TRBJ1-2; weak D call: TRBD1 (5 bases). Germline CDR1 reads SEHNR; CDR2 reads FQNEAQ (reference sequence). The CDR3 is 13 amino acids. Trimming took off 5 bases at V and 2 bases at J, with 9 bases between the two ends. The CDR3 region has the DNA TGTGCCAGCAGCCAACGGGGGAACTATGGCTACACCTTC. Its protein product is CASSQRGNYGYTF. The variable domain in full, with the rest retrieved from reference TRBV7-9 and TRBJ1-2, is DTGVSQNPRHKITKRGQNVTFRCDPISEHNRLYWYRQTLGQGPEFLTYFQNEAQLEKSRLLSDRFSAERPKGSFSTLEIQRTEQGDSAMYLCASSQRGNYGYTFGSGTRLTVV.

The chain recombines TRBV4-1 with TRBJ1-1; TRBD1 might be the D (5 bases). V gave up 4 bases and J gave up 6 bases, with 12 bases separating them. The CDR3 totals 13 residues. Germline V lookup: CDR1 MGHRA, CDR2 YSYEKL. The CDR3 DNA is TGCGCCAGCAGCCGTACGGGGACTCCTGAAGCTTTCTTT. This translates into CASSRTGTPEAFF.

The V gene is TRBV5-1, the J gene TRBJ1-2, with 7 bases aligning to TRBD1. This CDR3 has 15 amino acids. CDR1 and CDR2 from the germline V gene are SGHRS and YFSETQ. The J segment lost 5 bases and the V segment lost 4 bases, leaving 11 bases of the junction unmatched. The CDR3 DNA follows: TGCGCCAGCAGCCGTACCGGGACAGAAACTTATGGCTACACCTTC. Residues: CASSRTGTETYGYTF. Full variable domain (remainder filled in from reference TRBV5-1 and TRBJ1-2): KAGVTQTPRYLIKTRGQQVTLSCSPISGHRSVSWYQQTPGQGLQFLFEYFSETQRNKGNFPGRFSGRQFSNSRSEMNVSTLELGDSALYLCASSRTGTETYGYTFGSGTRLTVV.

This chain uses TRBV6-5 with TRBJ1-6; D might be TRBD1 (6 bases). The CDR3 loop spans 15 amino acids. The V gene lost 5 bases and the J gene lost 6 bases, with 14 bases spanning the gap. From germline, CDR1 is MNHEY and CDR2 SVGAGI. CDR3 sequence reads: CASSQKDSGNSPLHF. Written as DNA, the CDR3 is TGTGCCAGCAGTCAGAAGGACAGTGGTAATTCACCCCTCCACTTT.

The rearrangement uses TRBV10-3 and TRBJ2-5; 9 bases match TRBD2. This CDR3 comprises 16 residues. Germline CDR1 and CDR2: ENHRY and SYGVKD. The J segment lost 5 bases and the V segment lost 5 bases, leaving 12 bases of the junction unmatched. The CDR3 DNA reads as TGTGCCATCAGTCAGGAGGTCGCGGGGGGGCGGGAGACCCAGTACTTC. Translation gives CAISQEVAGGRETQYF.

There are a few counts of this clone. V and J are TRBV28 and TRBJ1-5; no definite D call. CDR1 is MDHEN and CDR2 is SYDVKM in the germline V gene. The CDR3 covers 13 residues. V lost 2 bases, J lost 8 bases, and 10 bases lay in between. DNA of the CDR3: TGTGCCAGCAGTTTAGGCCAACCGAAGCCCCAGCATTTT. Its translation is CASSLGQPKPQHF.

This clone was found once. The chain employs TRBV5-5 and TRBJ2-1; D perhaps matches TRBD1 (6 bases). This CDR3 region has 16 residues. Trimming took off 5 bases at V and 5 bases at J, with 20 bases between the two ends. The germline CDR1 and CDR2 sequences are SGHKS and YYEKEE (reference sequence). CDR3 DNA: TGTGCCAGCAGACCGGGCCCGACAGGAACCAACAATGAGCAGTTCTTC. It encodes CASRPGPTGTNNEQFF.

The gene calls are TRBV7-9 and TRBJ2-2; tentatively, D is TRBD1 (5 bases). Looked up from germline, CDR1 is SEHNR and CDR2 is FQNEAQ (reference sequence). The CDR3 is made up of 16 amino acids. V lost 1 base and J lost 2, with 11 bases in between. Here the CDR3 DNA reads TGTGCCAGCAGCTTAGAGGAGACAGAAAACACCGGGGAGCTGTTTTTT. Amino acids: CASSLEETENTGELFF.

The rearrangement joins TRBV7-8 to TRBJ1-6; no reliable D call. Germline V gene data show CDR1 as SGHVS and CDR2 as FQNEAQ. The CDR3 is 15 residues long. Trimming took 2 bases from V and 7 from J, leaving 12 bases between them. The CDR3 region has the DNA TGTGCCAGCAGCTTACGTGGTACGGGGAATTCACCCCTCCACTTT. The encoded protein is CASSLRGTGNSPLHF.

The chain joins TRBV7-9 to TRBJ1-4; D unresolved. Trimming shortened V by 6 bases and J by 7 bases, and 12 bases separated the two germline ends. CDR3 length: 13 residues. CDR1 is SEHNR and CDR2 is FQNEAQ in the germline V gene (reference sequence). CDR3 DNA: TGTGCCAGCAGAAGAGGTATTGGTGAAAAACTGTTTTTT. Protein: CASRRGIGEKLFF.

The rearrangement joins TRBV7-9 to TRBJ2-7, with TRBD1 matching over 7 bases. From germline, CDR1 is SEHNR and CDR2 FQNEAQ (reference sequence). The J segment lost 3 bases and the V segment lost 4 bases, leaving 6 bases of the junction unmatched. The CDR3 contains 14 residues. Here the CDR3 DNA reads TGTGCCAGCAGCTCCAGGGGGACCGACTACGAGCAGTACTTC. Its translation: CASSSRGTDYEQYF.

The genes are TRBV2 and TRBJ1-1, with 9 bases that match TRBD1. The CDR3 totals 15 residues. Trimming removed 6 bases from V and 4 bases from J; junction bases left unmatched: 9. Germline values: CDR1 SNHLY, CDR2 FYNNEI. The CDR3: CASRTGTGRITEAFF. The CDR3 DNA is TGTGCCAGCAGGACCGGGACAGGGAGGATCACTGAAGCTTTCTTT.

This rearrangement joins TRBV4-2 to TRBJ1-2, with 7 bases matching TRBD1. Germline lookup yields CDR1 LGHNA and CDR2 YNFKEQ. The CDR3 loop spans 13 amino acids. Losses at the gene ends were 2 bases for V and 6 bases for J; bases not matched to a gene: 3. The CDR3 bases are TGTGCCAGCAGCCAAAACAGGGGTCATGGCTACACCTTC. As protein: CASSQNRGHGYTF.

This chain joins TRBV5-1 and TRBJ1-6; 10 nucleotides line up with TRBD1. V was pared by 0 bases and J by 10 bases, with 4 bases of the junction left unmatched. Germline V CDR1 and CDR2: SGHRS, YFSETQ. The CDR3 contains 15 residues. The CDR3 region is CASSLEGQGISPLHF. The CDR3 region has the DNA TGCGCCAGCAGCTTGGAGGGACAGGGGATCTCACCCCTCCACTTT.

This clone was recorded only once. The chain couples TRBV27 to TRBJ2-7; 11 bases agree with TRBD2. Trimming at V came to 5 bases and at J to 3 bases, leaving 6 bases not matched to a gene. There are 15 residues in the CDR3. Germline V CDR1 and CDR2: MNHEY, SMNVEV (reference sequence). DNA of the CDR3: TGTGCCAGCAGTCCCACTAGCGGGGGTCTCTACGAGCAGTACTTC. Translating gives CASSPTSGGLYEQYF.

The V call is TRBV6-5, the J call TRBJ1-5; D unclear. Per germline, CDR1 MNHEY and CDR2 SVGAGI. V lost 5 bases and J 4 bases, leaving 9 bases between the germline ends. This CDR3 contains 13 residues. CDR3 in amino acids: CASSTRLNQPQHF. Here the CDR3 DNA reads TGTGCCAGCAGTACCAGGTTAAATCAGCCCCAGCATTTT.